The present entry profiles one T cell receptor beta chain with its context. This CDR3 has 14 residues. The germline V gene has CDR1 SGHTA and CDR2 FQGTGA. Trimming shortened V by 4 bases and J by 1 base, and 10 bases separated the two germline ends. This sample is part of a study of blood T cell repertoires in COVID-19. Those who participated ranged in age from roughly 18 to 89 years and resided in 24 US areas. Authors' analysis steps: Nucleated cell counts were estimated from reference gene primer amplification. Only in-frame clones appear in the TCRdb table, and some are missing; sequencing was by immunoSEQ multiplex PCR. That table is the source of V, J and clone size, and D and trimming were worked out from the DNA. The sample carries about 190,000 clones, about 81% recorded once.

Sequencing was carried out using PBMCs or T cells enriched from blood (not recorded which). This TCR was recovered from a woman between 25 and 40 years old who had recovered from COVID-19. J is TRBJ1-1 and V is TRBV7-3; D is possibly TRBD1 (5 bases). CDR3 coding DNA: TGTGCCAGCAGCTCAGGGATCGAGAACACTGAAGCTTTCTTT. Its translation is CASSSGIENTEAFF. The full variable domain, in which reference TRBV7-3 and TRBJ1-1 provide the parts outside the CDR3, is GAGVSQTPSNKVTEKGKYVELRCDPISGHTALYWYRQSLGQGPEFLIYFQGTGAADDSGLPNDRFFAVRPEGSVSTLKIQRTERGDSAVYLCASSSGIENTEAFFGQGTRLTVV.